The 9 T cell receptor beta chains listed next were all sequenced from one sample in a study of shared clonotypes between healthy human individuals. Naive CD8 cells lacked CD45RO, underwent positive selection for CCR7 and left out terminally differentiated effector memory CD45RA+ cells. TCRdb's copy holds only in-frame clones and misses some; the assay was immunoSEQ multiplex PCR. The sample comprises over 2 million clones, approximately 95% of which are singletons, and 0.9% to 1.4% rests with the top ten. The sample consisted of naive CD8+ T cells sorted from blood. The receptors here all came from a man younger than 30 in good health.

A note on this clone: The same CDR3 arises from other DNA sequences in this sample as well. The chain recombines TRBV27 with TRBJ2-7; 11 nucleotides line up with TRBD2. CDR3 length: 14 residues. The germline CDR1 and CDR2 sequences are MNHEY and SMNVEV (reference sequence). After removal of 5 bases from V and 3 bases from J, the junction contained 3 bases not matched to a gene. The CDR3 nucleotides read TGTGCCAGCAGTCCGGGGACTAGCGGCTACGAGCAGTACTTC. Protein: CASSPGTSGYEQYF.

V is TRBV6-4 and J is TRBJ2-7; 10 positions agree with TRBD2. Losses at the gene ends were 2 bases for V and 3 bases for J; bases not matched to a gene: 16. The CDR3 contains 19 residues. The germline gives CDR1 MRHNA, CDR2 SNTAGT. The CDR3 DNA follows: TGTGCCAGCAGTGACCTCAGCTCCAGCGGGAGGGCCTTCGTCTACGAGCAGTACTTC. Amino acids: CASSDLSSSGRAFVYEQYF.

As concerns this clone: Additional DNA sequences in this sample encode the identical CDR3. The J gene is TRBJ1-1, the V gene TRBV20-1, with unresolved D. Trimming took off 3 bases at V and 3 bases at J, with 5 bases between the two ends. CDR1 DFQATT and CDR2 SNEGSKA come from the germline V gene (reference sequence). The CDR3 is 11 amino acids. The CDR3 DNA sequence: TGCAGTGCTAGGGAAGACACTGAAGCTTTCTTT. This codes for CSAREDTEAFF.

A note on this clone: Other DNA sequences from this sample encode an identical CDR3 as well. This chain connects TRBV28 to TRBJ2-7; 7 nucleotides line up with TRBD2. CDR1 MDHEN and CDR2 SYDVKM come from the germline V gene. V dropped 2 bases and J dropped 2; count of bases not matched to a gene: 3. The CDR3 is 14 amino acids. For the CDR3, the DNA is TGTGCCAGCAGTTTAACGGGGGGTACCTACGAGCAGTACTTC. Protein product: CASSLTGGTYEQYF.

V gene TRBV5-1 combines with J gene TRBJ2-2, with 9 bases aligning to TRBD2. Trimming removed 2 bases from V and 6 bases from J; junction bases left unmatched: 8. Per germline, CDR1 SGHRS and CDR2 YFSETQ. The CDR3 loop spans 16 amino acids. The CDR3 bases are TGCGCCAGCAGCTTAACTCCGGGACTAGCTTCCGGGGAGCTGTTTTTT. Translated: CASSLTPGLASGELFF.

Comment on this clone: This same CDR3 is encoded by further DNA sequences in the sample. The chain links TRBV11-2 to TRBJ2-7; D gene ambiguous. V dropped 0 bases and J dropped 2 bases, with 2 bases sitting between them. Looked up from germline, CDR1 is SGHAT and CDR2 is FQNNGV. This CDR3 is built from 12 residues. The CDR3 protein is CASSLDPYEQYF. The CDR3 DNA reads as TGTGCCAGCAGCTTAGATCCCTACGAGCAGTACTTC. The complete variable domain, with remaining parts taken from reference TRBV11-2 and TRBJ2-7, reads EAGVAQSPRYKIIEKRQSVAFWCNPISGHATLYWYQQILGQGPKLLIQFQNNGVVDDSQLPKDRFSAERLKGVDSTLKIQPAKLEDSAVYLCASSLDPYEQYFGPGTRLTVT.

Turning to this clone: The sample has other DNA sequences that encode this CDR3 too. Written as DNA, the CDR3 is TGTGCCAGCAGTTTAGGTCCGGGATACGAGCAGTACTTC. It translates to CASSLGPGYEQYF. The chain links TRBV27 to TRBJ2-7; TRBD2 is a possible D gene (5 bases). CDR3 size: 13 residues. Germline CDR1 is MNHEY and CDR2 is SMNVEV (reference sequence). V lost 2 bases and J lost 4, with 9 bases in between.

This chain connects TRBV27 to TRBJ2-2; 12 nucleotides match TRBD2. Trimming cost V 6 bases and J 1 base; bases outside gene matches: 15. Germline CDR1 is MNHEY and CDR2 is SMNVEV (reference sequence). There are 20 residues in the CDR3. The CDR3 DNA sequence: TGTGCCAGCAGGCTTATTTTGGGGCTAGCGGGGGGGCGGAACACCGGGGAGCTGTTTTTT. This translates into CASRLILGLAGGRNTGELFF.

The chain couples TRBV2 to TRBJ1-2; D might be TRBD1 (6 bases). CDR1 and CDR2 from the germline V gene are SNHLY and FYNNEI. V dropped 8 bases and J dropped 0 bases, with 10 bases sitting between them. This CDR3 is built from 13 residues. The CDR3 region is CASLNRANYGYTF. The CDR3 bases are TGTGCCAGCTTGAACAGGGCTAACTATGGCTACACCTTC. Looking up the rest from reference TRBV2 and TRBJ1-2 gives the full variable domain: EPEVTQTPSHQVTQMGQEVILRCVPISNHLYFYWYRQILGQKVEFLVSFYNNEISEKSEIFDDQFSVERPDGSNFTLKIRSTKLEDSAMYFCASLNRANYGYTFGSGTRLTVV.